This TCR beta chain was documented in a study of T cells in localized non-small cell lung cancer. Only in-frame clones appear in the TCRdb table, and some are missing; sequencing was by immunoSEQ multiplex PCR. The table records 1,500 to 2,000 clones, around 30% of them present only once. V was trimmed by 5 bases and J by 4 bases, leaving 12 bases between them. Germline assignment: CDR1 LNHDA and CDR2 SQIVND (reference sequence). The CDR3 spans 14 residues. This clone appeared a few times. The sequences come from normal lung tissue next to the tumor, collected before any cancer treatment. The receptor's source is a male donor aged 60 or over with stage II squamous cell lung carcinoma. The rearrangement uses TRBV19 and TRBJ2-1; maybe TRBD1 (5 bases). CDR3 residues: CASSVTASYNEQFF. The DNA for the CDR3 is TGTGCCAGTAGTGTGACAGCTAGTTACAATGAGCAGTTCTTC.